The clone carrying this T cell receptor beta chain showed up just once. This CDR3 contains 15 residues. Per germline, CDR1 MDHEN and CDR2 SYDVKM. The V end lost 2 bases, the J end lost 4 bases, and 14 bases lay between the germline ends. The assay was immunoSEQ multiplex PCR, and TCRdb's table has in-frame clones only and misses some. This table holds 85,000 to 120,000 clones, about nine tenths found once. The sample belongs to a study of cytomegalovirus exposure and HLA in healthy donors. This chain uses TRBV28 with TRBJ1-2; possible D gene TRBD1, 6 bases. The specimen sequenced was PBMCs. The TCR comes from a woman between 18 and 29 years old in good health and CMV-seropositive. The CDR3 sequence: CASSLQSAGVYGYTF. The CDR3, as DNA: TGTGCCAGCAGTTTACAATCGGCAGGGGTCTATGGCTACACCTTC.